The present T cell receptor beta chain was sequenced within a study of neurological immune-mediated disorders. In this sample, this clonotype turned up many times. Time point of the sample: longitudinal time-point 3. MiXCR, run by TCRdb on the 5' RACE reads, gives a single entry per CDR3 protein. The table lists about 81,000 distinct CDR3 sequences, around 4.7% of them singletons. This clonotype was obtained from a woman aged 55-69 years with multiple sclerosis. Source material: PBMCs.

CDR3 protein: CASSVGQRNTGELFF. The CDR3 DNA reads TGTGCCAGCAGCGTAGGGCAGAGAAACACCGGGGAGCTGTTTTTT. The genes are TRBV9 and TRBJ2-2; the D is unclear. V lost 0 bases to trimming and J lost 2 bases, with 8 bases between them. The CDR3 totals 15 residues. CDR1 SGDLS and CDR2 YYNGEE come from the germline V gene.